This T cell receptor beta chain appears in the sequencing data of a study of cytomegalovirus exposure and HLA in healthy donors. The study ran its PCR with 60 Vbeta and 13 Jbeta primers. Generated by immunoSEQ multiplex PCR, the TCRdb table keeps only in-frame clones and is missing some. The sample table includes 90,000 to 120,000 clones. CDR3 length: 15 residues. The V segment lost 7 bases and the J segment 2 bases; nucleotides outside the gene matches: 5. Germline V gives CDR1 SNHLY, CDR2 FYNNEI. The genes are TRBV2 and TRBJ1-5; 10 bases align to TRBD1. This receptor was identified in a man between 50 and 59 years old in good health and CMV-seronegative. Sequencing was done on a sample of PBMCs. The DNA for the CDR3 is TGTGCCAGCAAACCGGACAGGGGGGGCAATCAGCCCCAGCATTTT. Amino acid sequence: CASKPDRGGNQPQHF.